Listed below are T cell receptor beta chains from one sample, sequenced in a study of blood T cell repertoires in COVID-19. Clones were sequenced by immunoSEQ multiplex PCR, and TCRdb holds only the in-frame ones, with some missing. The sample yields 55,000 to 85,000 clones, roughly 85% seen once. Material: peripheral blood. Receptors originate from a man aged 60 to 75 with active or convalescent COVID-19. The CDR3 runs from the conserved cysteine through the conserved F or W. The order of the fields is J gene, D gene, CDR3 length, V gene, clone size, CDR3 DNA, CDR3 protein. The D gene is left open where the match is weak. The size entry is marked missing in some rows and otherwise reads once, few, many or a size class.

J gene: TRBJ1-5; D gene: NA; CDR3 length: 15; V gene: TRBV3-1/TRBV3-2; clone size: once; CDR3 DNA: TGTGCCAGCAGCCAAGGGCGACTAAGCAATCAGCCCCAGCATTTT; CDR3 protein: CASSQGRLSNQPQHF
J gene: TRBJ2-2; D gene: NA; CDR3 length: 16; V gene: TRBV11-3; clone size: NA; CDR3 DNA: TGTGCCAGCAGCTTAGTTGGAGGGGGCAACACCGGGGAGCTGTTTTTT; CDR3 protein: CASSLVGGGNTGELFF
J gene: TRBJ2-7; D gene: TRBD1; CDR3 length: 16; V gene: TRBV19; clone size: NA; CDR3 DNA: TGTGCCAGCCAAGACGGACCGGGACAGGGAACCTACGAGCAGTACTTC; CDR3 protein: CASQDGPGQGTYEQYF
J gene: TRBJ2-3; D gene: TRBD1; CDR3 length: 16; V gene: TRBV15; clone size: few; CDR3 DNA: TGTGCCACCAGCATTCGGGACAGGGGGCCCACAGATACGCAGTATTTT; CDR3 protein: CATSIRDRGPTDTQYF
J gene: TRBJ2-3; D gene: NA; CDR3 length: 17; V gene: TRBV7-2; clone size: NA; CDR3 DNA: TGTGCCAGCAGCACCCCTGGGCGGGGTCCGGGCCCAGATACGCAGTATTTT; CDR3 protein: CASSTPGRGPGPDTQYF
J gene: TRBJ1-2; D gene: NA; CDR3 length: 11; V gene: TRBV19; clone size: NA; CDR3 DNA: TGTGCCAGTAGTACGGGGAAAGGCTACACCTTC; CDR3 protein: CASSTGKGYTF
J gene: TRBJ2-1; D gene: TRBD1; CDR3 length: 15; V gene: TRBV19; clone size: NA; CDR3 DNA: TGTGCCAGTAGTATAGGTAACAGGGGTGTTGATGAGCAGTTCTTC; CDR3 protein: CASSIGNRGVDEQFF
J gene: TRBJ2-7; D gene: NA; CDR3 length: 14; V gene: TRBV7-9; clone size: NA; CDR3 DNA: TGTGCCAGCAGCTTATCGGCGGCCACCTACGAGCAGTACTTC; CDR3 protein: CASSLSAATYEQYF
J gene: TRBJ2-5; D gene: TRBD1; CDR3 length: 15; V gene: TRBV18; clone size: NA; CDR3 DNA: TGTGCCAGCTCATGGGAGACAGGGGGAGGAGAGACCCAGTACTTC; CDR3 protein: CASSWETGGGETQYF
J gene: TRBJ1-1; D gene: NA; CDR3 length: 11; V gene: TRBV29-1; clone size: NA; CDR3 DNA: TGCAGCGTTTCCAGGAACACTGAAGCTTTCTTT; CDR3 protein: CSVSRNTEAFF
J gene: TRBJ1-5; D gene: TRBD1; CDR3 length: 15; V gene: TRBV5-6; clone size: NA; CDR3 DNA: TGTGCCAGCAGCTTGGGTGGGACAGGGTGGCAGCCCCAGCATTTT; CDR3 protein: CASSLGGTGWQPQHF
J gene: TRBJ1-2; D gene: TRBD1; CDR3 length: 14; V gene: TRBV6-4; clone size: NA; CDR3 DNA: TGTGCCAGCAGCCTGTACAGGGGAAGCTATGGCTACACCTTC; CDR3 protein: CASSLYRGSYGYTF
J gene: TRBJ2-7; D gene: NA; CDR3 length: 14; V gene: TRBV20-1; clone size: NA; CDR3 DNA: TGCAGTGCTAGTGAGTCGGGGTGGTCCTACGAGCAGTACTTC; CDR3 protein: CSASESGWSYEQYF
J gene: TRBJ1-2; D gene: NA; CDR3 length: 16; V gene: TRBV5-4; clone size: NA; CDR3 DNA: TGTGCCAGCAGCTTACGAGAACAGGTGTTGAACTATGGCTACACCTTC; CDR3 protein: CASSLREQVLNYGYTF
J gene: TRBJ1-2; D gene: NA; CDR3 length: 15; V gene: TRBV7-3; clone size: NA; CDR3 DNA: TGTGCCAGCAGCCTTACCGGGTTAGGGTCGGGGGGCTACACCTTC; CDR3 protein: CASSLTGLGSGGYTF
J gene: TRBJ1-2; D gene: NA; CDR3 length: 13; V gene: TRBV12-3/TRBV12-4; clone size: NA; CDR3 DNA: TGTGCCAGCAGTTGGACAGTGGGCTATGGCTACACCTTC; CDR3 protein: CASSWTVGYGYTF
J gene: TRBJ2-2; D gene: NA; CDR3 length: 13; V gene: TRBV12-3/TRBV12-4; clone size: NA; CDR3 DNA: TGTGCCAGCAGTTTTCAGACAATCGGGGAGCTGTTTTTT; CDR3 protein: CASSFQTIGELFF
J gene: TRBJ1-5; D gene: TRBD1; CDR3 length: 18; V gene: TRBV28; clone size: NA; CDR3 DNA: TGTGCCAGCAGCCATCCGGGGAAGGGACAGGGGCGCAATCAGCCCCAGCATTTT; CDR3 protein: CASSHPGKGQGRNQPQHF
J gene: TRBJ1-5; D gene: NA; CDR3 length: 16; V gene: TRBV18; clone size: once; CDR3 DNA: TGTGCCAGCTCAGCTAGTCCTACAGGAGACAATCAGCCCCAGCATTTT; CDR3 protein: CASSASPTGDNQPQHF
J gene: TRBJ2-2; D gene: NA; CDR3 length: 14; V gene: TRBV19; clone size: NA; CDR3 DNA: TGTGCCAGTAGCGACAACCCGAACACCGGGGAGCTGTTTTTT; CDR3 protein: CASSDNPNTGELFF
J gene: TRBJ1-2; D gene: NA; CDR3 length: 18; V gene: TRBV4-1; clone size: NA; CDR3 DNA: TGCGCCAGCAGCCAAGATAGGACTATCGGCGAGGTGATCGATGGCTACACCTTC; CDR3 protein: CASSQDRTIGEVIDGYTF
J gene: TRBJ1-3; D gene: TRBD1; CDR3 length: 14; V gene: TRBV5-6; clone size: NA; CDR3 DNA: TGTGCCAGCACCTTAAGGGGGCCCGGAAACACCATATATTTT; CDR3 protein: CASTLRGPGNTIYF
J gene: TRBJ2-1; D gene: NA; CDR3 length: 16; V gene: TRBV19; clone size: once; CDR3 DNA: TGTGCCAGTAGTATCACCGTGGCACGATCCTACAATGAGCAGTTCTTC; CDR3 protein: CASSITVARSYNEQFF
J gene: TRBJ2-2; D gene: NA; CDR3 length: 17; V gene: TRBV2; clone size: NA; CDR3 DNA: TGTGCCAGCGTTCAGGAGGCAGTGGGGGGGCCCACCGGGGAGCTGTTTTTT; CDR3 protein: CASVQEAVGGPTGELFF
J gene: TRBJ2-7; D gene: TRBD1; CDR3 length: 12; V gene: TRBV5-1; clone size: NA; CDR3 DNA: TGCGCCAGCAGCGGCGACAGGGGAGAGCAGTACTTC; CDR3 protein: CASSGDRGEQYF
J gene: TRBJ1-1; D gene: NA; CDR3 length: 15; V gene: TRBV18; clone size: NA; CDR3 DNA: TGTGCCAGCTCACCTAGAGTGACAGGCGGTGTAGGGGGTTTCTTT; CDR3 protein: CASSPRVTGGVGGFF
J gene: TRBJ1-6; D gene: NA; CDR3 length: 14; V gene: TRBV3-1/TRBV3-2; clone size: NA; CDR3 DNA: TGTGCCAGCAGCCAACGACGGACTGATTCACCCCTCCACTTT; CDR3 protein: CASSQRRTDSPLHF